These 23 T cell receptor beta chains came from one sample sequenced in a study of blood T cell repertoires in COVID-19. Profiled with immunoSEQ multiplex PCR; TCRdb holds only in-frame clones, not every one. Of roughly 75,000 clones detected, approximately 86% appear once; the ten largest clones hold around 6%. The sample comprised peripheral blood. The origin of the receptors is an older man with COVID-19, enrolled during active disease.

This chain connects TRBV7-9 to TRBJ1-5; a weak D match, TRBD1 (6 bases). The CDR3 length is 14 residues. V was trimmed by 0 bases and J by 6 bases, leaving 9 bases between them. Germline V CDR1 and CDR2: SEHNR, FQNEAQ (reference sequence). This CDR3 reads CASSLAGGPQPQHF. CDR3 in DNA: TGTGCCAGCAGCTTAGCGGGGGGGCCTCAGCCCCAGCATTTT.

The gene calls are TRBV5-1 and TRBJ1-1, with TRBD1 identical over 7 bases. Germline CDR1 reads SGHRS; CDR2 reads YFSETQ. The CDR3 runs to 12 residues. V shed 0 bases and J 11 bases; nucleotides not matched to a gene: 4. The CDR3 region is CASSLEGGEAFF. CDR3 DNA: TGCGCCAGCAGCTTGGAAGGGGGCGAGGCTTTCTTT.

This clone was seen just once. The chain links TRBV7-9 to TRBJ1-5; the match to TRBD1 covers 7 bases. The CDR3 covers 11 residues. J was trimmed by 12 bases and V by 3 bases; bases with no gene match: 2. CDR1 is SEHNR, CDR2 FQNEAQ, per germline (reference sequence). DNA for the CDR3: TGTGCCAGCAGCTTCGACAGGGTCCAGCATTTT. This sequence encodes CASSFDRVQHF.

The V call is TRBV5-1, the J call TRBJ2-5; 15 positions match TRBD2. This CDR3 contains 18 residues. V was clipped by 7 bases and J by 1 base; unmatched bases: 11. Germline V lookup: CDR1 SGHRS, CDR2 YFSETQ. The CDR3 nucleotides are TGCGCCAGCTTGGTGGGACTAGCGGGGGGCCGAGCCCAAGAGACCCAGTACTTC. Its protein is CASLVGLAGGRAQETQYF.

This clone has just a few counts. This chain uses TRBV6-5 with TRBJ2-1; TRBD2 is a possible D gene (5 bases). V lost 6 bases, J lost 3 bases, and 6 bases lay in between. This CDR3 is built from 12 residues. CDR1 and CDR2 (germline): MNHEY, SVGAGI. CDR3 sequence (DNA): TGTGCCAGCAGCGGACTCTACAATGAGCAGTTCTTC. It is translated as CASSGLYNEQFF.

The CDR3 DNA reads TGTGCCAGCCGACAGGGTAGCTATGGCTACACCTTC. Encoded protein: CASRQGSYGYTF. V is TRBV12-3 or TRBV12-4 and J is TRBJ1-2; 7 nucleotides agree with TRBD1. The CDR3 runs to 12 residues. The trim removed 8 bases at V and 4 bases at J, leaving 4 bases unmatched.

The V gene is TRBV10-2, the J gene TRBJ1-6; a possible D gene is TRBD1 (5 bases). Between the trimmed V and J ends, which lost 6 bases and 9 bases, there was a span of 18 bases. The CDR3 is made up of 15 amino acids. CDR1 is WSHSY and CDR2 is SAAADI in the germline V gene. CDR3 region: CASRPGAGRRSPLHF. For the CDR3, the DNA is TGCGCCAGCAGACCTGGGGCAGGGAGGCGTTCACCCCTCCACTTT.

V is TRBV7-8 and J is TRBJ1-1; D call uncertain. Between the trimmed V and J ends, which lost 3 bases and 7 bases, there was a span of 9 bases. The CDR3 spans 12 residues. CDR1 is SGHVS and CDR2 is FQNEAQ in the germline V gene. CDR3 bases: TGTGCCAGCAGCTTTGCGTCGGTTGAAGCTTTCTTT. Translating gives CASSFASVEAFF.

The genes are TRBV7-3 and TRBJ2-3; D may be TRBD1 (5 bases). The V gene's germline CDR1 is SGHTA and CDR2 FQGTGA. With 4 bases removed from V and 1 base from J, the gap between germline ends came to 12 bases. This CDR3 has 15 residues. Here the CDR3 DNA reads TGTGCCAGCAGCTCAGGGTGGGCGGGCACAGATACGCAGTATTTT. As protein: CASSSGWAGTDTQYF.

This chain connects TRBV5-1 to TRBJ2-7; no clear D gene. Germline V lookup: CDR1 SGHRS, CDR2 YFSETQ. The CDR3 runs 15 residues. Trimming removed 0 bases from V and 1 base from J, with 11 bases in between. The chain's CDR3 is CASSLAGTVSYEQYF. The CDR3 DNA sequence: TGCGCCAGCAGCTTGGCCGGTACAGTGTCCTACGAGCAGTACTTC.

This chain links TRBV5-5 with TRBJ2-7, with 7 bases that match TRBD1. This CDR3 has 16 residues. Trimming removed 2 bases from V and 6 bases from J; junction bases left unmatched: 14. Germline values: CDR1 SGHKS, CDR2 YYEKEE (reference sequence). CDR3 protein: CASSLGGITKTSEQYF. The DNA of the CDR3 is TGTGCCAGCAGCTTAGGGGGCATCACTAAGACATCCGAGCAGTACTTC.

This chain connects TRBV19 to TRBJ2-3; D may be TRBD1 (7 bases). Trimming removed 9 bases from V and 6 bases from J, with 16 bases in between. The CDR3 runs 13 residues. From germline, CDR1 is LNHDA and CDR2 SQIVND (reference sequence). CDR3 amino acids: CASRQGGGDTQYF. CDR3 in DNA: TGTGCCAGCCGCCAGGGGGGAGGTGATACGCAGTATTTT.

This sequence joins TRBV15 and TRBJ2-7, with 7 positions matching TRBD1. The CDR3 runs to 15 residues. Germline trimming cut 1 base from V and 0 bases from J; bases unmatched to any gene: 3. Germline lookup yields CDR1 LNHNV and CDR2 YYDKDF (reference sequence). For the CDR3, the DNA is TGTGCCACCAGCAGAGCACAGGGGAGCTCCTACGAGCAGTACTTC. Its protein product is CATSRAQGSSYEQYF.

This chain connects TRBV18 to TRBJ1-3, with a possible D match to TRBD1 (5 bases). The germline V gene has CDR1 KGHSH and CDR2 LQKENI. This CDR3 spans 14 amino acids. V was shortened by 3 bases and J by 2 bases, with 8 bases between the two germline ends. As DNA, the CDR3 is TGTGCCAGCTCACCCGACAGCGCTGGAAACACCATATATTTT. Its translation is CASSPDSAGNTIYF.

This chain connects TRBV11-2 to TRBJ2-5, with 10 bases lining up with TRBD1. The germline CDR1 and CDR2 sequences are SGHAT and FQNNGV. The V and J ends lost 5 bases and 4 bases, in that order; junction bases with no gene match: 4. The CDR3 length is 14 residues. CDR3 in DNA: TGTGCCAGCAGCCAGGGACAGGGGCGAGAGACCCAGTACTTC. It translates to CASSQGQGRETQYF.

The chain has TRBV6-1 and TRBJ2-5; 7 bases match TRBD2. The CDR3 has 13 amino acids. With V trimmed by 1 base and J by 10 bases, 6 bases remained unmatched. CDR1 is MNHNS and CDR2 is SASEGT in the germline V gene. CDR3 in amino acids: CASSEGFRGVQYF. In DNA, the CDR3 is TGTGCCAGCAGTGAAGGGTTTCGGGGGGTCCAGTACTTC.

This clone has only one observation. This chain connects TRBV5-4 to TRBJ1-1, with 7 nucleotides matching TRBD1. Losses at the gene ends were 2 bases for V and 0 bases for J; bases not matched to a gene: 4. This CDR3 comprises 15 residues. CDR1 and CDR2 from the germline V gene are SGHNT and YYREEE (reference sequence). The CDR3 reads CASSLGGIMNTEAFF. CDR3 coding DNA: TGTGCCAGCAGCTTAGGGGGCATAATGAACACTGAAGCTTTCTTT.

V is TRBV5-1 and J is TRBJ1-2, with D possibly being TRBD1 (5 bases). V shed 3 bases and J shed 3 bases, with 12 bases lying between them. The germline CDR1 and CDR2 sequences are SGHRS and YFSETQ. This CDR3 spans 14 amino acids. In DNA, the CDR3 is TGCGCCAGCAGCTCTCCTGGGGGGTACTATGGCTACACCTTC. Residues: CASSSPGGYYGYTF.

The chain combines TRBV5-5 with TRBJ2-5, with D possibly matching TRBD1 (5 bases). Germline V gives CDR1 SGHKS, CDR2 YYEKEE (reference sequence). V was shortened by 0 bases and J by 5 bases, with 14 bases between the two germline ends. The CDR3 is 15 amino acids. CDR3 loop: CASSLDHQGWETQYF. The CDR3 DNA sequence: TGTGCCAGCAGCTTGGACCATCAGGGTTGGGAGACCCAGTACTTC.

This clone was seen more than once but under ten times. CDR3 in DNA: TGTGCCAGCAGGTGGACAGATACCTACGAGCAGTACTTC. Protein product: CASRWTDTYEQYF. The chain combines TRBV2 with TRBJ2-7, with a weak D call TRBD1 (6 bases). In germline, CDR1 is SNHLY, CDR2 FYNNEI. The CDR3 runs 13 residues. V was cut by 6 bases and J by 2 bases, with 11 bases left in between.

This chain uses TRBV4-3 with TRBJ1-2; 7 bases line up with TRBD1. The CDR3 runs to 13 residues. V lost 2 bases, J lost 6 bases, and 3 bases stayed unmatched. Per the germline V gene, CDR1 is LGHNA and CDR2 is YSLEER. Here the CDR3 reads CASSQQTGDGYTF. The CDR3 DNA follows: TGCGCCAGCAGCCAACAAACAGGGGATGGCTACACCTTC.

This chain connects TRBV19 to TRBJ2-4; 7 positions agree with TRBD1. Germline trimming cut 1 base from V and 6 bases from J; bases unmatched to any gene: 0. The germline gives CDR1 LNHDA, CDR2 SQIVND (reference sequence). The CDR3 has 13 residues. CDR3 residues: CASSIGDRNIQYF. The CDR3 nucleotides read TGTGCCAGTAGTATAGGGGACAGAAACATTCAGTACTTC.

CDR3 in amino acids: CASRPTSGGPTQYF. DNA for the CDR3: TGTGCCAGCAGGCCGACTAGCGGGGGTCCAACCCAGTACTTC. The gene calls are TRBV2 and TRBJ2-5; 12 positions agree with TRBD2. This CDR3 comprises 14 residues. CDR1 is SNHLY, CDR2 FYNNEI, per germline. The trim removed 6 bases at V and 8 bases at J, leaving 7 bases unmatched.